This entry is about one T cell receptor beta chain. The antigen remains undetermined. TCRdb's copy holds only in-frame clones and misses some; the assay was immunoSEQ multiplex PCR. The sample has about 320,000 clones; roughly 93% are singletons. V was clipped by 2 bases and J by 3 bases, with 12 bases between them. Germline assignment: CDR1 SGHNT and CDR2 YYREEE (reference sequence). The CDR3 totals 14 residues. This sample is drawn from a study of brain T cells in children with intractable seizures. Whole-study results and caveats: Viral specificity was inferred only from CDR3 similarity; HCMV serostatus was unknown. Pre- and post-surgery blood differed in depth, so pre-surgery absences may be undersampling.

As to time point: blood from clinic visit 5 months post-surgery; TSC patient then seizure free. Surgery cases with the highest brain T cell transcript signatures were chosen for sequencing. Before surgery, patients took at least one anti-epileptic drug. The sequences come from peripheral blood, collected 4 to 5 months after surgery. V usage is TRBV5-4 and J usage is TRBJ2-7, with D possibly TRBD2 on 6 matching bases. This clonotype originated in a boy under three years old with tuberous sclerosis and intractable seizures. The CDR3 loop is CASSLKGEVYEQYF. The CDR3 bases are TGTGCCAGCAGCTTAAAAGGGGAGGTCTACGAGCAGTACTTC.